The entry below describes one T cell receptor (beta chain). The entry originates in a study of shared clonotypes between healthy human individuals. In germline, CDR1 is SEHNR, CDR2 FQNEAQ (reference sequence). Trimming took off 5 bases at V and 5 bases at J, with 9 bases between the two ends. This CDR3 spans 13 amino acids. PBMC DNA, left unsorted, was sequenced on ten immunoSEQ deep assay plates. Original processing notes: Owing to the provision of junction-only sequences devoid of quality scores by immunoSEQ, filtering differed. Method: immunoSEQ multiplex PCR; TCRdb's copy keeps in-frame clones and lacks some. V and J calls and clone size are given by that table; D and trimming were obtained from the DNA. The sample lists about 530,000 clones; about three quarters were seen once.

The origin of this receptor is a woman aged 40 to 49 in good health. Some clones in this sample may be carry-over from other donors' samples. What was sequenced was PBMCs. The chain is built from TRBV7-9 and TRBJ2-2; D unclear. The DNA of the CDR3 is TGTGCCAGCAGCCTCGCCGGAACCGGGGAGCTGTTTTTT. It codes for CASSLAGTGELFF.